The clone carrying this T cell receptor (beta chain) occurred many times. Its antigen is unidentified. TCRdb independently ran MiXCR on the reads; one entry per CDR3 protein. The sample shows around 350,000 distinct CDR3 sequences, 15% to 20% of them seen only once. This CDR3 is built from 16 residues. Per the germline V gene, CDR1 is MNHEY and CDR2 is SVGEGT. V shed 0 bases and J 2 bases; nucleotides not matched to a gene: 6. This sample was taken from a study of T cell repertoires in cytomegalovirus infection. Study results and limitations: The study found HLA-C-restricted CMV-specific TCR beta clonotypes dominating the ex vivo response. CMV carriers having the relevant HLA were flagged by cumulative public TCR beta family frequency.

The TCR comes from a human donor in good health (CMV status not recorded). Some clones in this sample may be carry-over from other donors' samples. The sample comprised PBMCs. The chain joins TRBV6-2 or TRBV6-3 to TRBJ1-2; TRBD1 matches at 7 bases. The CDR3 DNA sequence: TGTGCCAGCAGTTACTCGAAAACAGGGGCGAACTATGGCTACACCTTC. Protein: CASSYSKTGANYGYTF.